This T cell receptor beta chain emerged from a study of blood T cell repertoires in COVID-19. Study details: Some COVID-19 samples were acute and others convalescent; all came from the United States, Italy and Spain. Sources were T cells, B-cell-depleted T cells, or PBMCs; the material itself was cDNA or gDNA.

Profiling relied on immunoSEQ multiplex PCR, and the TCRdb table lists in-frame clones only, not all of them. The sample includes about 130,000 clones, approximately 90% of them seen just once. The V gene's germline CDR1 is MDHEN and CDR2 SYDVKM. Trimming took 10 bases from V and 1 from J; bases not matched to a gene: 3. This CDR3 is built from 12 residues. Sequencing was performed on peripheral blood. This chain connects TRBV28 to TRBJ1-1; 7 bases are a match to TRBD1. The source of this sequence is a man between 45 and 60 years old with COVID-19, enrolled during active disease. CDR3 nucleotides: TGTGCCATTAGGGACAGGAACACTGAAGCTTTCTTT. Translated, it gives CAIRDRNTEAFF.